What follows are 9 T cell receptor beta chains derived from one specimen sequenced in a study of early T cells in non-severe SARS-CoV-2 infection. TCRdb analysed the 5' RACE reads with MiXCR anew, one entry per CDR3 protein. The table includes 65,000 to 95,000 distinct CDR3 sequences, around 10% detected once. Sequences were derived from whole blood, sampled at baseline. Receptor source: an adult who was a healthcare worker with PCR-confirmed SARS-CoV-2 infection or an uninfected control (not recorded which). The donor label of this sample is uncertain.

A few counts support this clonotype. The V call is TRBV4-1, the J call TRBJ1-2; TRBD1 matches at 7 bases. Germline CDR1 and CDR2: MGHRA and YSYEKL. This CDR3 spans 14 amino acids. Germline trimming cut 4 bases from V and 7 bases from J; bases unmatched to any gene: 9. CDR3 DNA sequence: TGCGCCAGCAGCCCCTTAGGGGGCGCAGGTGGCTACACCTTC. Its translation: CASSPLGGAGGYTF.

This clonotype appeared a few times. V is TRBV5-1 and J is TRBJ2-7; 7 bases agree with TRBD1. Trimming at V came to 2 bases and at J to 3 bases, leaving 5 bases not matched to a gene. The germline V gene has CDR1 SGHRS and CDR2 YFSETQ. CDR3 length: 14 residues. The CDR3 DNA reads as TGCGCCAGCAGCTTCGGGGACAGCCTCTACGAGCAGTACTTC. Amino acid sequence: CASSFGDSLYEQYF.

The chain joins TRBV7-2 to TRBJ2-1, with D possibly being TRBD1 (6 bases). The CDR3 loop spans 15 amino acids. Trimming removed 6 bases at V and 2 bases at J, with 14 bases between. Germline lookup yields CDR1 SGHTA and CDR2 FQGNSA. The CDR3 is CASRSGTSTYNEQFF. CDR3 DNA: TGTGCCAGCAGATCCGGGACAAGCACCTACAATGAGCAGTTCTTC.

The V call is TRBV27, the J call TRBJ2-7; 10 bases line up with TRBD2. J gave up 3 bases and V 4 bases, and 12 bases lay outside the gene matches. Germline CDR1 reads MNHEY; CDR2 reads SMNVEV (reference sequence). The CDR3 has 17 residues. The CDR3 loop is CASSYRQGLAGGYEQYF. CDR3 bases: TGTGCCAGCAGTTACCGCCAGGGGTTAGCGGGAGGCTACGAGCAGTACTTC.

CDR3 region: CASSYLGLSSNEQFF. DNA for the CDR3: TGTGCCAGCAGTTACCTGGGACTATCATCCAATGAGCAGTTCTTC. The chain employs TRBV6-2 or TRBV6-3 and TRBJ2-1; 7 bases line up with TRBD2. The CDR3 loop spans 15 amino acids. The germline gives CDR1 MNHEY, CDR2 SVGEGT. V gave up 2 bases and J gave up 6 bases; unmatched junction bases: 7.

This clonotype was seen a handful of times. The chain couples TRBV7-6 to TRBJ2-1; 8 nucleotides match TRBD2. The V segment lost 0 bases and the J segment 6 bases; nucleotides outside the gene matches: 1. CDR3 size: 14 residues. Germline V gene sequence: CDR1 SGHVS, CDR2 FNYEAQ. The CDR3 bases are TGTGCCAGCAGCTTAGCCGGGACTAGCAATGAGCAGTTCTTC. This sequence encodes CASSLAGTSNEQFF.

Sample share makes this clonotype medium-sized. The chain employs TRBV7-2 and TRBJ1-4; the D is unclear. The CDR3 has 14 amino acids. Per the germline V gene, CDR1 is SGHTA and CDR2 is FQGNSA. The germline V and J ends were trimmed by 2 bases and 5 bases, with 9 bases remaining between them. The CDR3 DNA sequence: TGTGCCAGCAGCTTAAACAGCGGGAATGAAAAACTGTTTTTT. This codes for CASSLNSGNEKLFF.

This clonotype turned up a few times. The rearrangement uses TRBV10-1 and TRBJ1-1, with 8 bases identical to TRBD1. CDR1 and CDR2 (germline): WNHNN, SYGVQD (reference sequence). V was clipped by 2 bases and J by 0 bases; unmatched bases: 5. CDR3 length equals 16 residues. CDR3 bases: TGCGCCAGCAGTGAGCCAAGGACAGGGCTGAACACTGAAGCTTTCTTT. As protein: CASSEPRTGLNTEAFF.

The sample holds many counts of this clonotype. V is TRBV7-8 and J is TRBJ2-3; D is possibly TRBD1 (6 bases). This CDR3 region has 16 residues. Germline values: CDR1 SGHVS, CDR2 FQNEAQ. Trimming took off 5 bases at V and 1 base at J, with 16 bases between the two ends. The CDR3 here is CASSPPLRQGTDTQYF. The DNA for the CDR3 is TGTGCCAGCAGCCCTCCTTTAAGACAGGGCACAGATACGCAGTATTTT.